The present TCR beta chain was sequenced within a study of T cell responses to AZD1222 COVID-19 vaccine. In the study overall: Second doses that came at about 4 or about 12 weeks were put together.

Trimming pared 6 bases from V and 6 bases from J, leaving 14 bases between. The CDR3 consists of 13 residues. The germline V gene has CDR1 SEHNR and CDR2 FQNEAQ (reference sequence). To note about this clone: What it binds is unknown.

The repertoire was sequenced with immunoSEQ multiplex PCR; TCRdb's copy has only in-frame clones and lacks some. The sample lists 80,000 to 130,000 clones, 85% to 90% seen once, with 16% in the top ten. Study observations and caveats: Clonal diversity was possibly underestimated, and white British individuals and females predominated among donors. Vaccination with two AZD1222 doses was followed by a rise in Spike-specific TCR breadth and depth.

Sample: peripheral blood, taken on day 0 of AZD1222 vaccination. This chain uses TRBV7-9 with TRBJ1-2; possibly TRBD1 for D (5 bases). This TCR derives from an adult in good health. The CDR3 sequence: CASSLSSRDGYTF. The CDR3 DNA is TGTGCCAGCAGTTTGAGTTCCAGGGATGGCTACACCTTC. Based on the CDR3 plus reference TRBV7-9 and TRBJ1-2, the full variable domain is DTGVSQNPRHKITKRGQNVTFRCDPISEHNRLYWYRQTLGQGPEFLTYFQNEAQLEKSRLLSDRFSAERPKGSFSTLEIQRTEQGDSAMYLCASSLSSRDGYTFGSGTRLTVV.